The 6 T cell receptor beta chains reported below all come from one sample, sequenced in a study of blood T cell repertoires in COVID-19. Sequenced by immunoSEQ multiplex PCR; TCRdb stores in-frame clones only, minus some. The sample includes 350,000 to 400,000 clones, 90% seen only once; the top ten take around 6.3%. Sequenced input: peripheral blood. These receptors all come from a man aged 18 to 30 with active or convalescent COVID-19.

The chain recombines TRBV11-3 with TRBJ1-1; no clear D. CDR3 length: 13 amino acids. Germline V gene data show CDR1 as SGHNT and CDR2 as YENEEA. The V and J ends lost 2 bases and 1 base respectively, with 5 bases between them. The CDR3 DNA sequence: TGTGCCAGCAGCTTATCAGGGAACACTGAAGCTTTCTTT. This encodes CASSLSGNTEAFF.

This rearrangement joins TRBV27 to TRBJ1-4; 7 bases fit TRBD1. Germline V lookup: CDR1 MNHEY, CDR2 SMNVEV (reference sequence). The CDR3 loop spans 17 amino acids. V lost 4 bases to trimming and J lost 8 bases; unmatched junction nucleotides: 16. Here the CDR3 DNA reads TGTGCCAGCAGTTCTTTGTTCCCGACAGGGATTCACGAAAAACTGTTTTTT. Protein product: CASSSLFPTGIHEKLFF.

The V and J genes are TRBV3-1 (or the pseudogene TRBV3-2) and TRBJ1-1; 7 bases are a match to TRBD1. V lost 4 bases, J lost 3 bases, and 5 bases stayed unmatched. This CDR3 is 14 amino acids long. Germline CDR1 reads LGHDT; CDR2 reads YNNKEL (reference sequence). CDR3 sequence reads: CASSLQGVHTEAFF. The CDR3 nucleotides are TGTGCCAGCAGCCTTCAGGGGGTACACACTGAAGCTTTCTTT.

The rearrangement uses TRBV7-9 and TRBJ1-5; D not resolved. The CDR3 loop spans 14 amino acids. Between the trimmed V and J ends, which lost 5 bases and 3 bases, there was a span of 11 bases. The germline CDR1 and CDR2 sequences are SEHNR and FQNEAQ (reference sequence). The CDR3 coding sequence is TGTGCCAGCAGCCCCGTCGGGGACAATCAGCCCCAGCATTTT. Its translation is CASSPVGDNQPQHF. Looking up the rest from reference TRBV7-9 and TRBJ1-5 gives the full variable domain: DTGVSQNPRHKITKRGQNVTFRCDPISEHNRLYWYRQTLGQGPEFLTYFQNEAQLEKSRLLSDRFSAERPKGSFSTLEIQRTEQGDSAMYLCASSPVGDNQPQHFGDGTRLSIL.

The sample holds one count of this clone. One end of the junction fails to match germline, which may point to a read error. The chain employs TRBV7-3 and TRBJ2-6, with D tentatively TRBD1 (6 bases). The CDR3 is 18 residues long. Germline-derived CDR1 and CDR2 are SGHTA and FQGTGA. CDR3 protein: CASSLMVGANSGANVLTF. Written as DNA, the CDR3 is TGTGCCAGCAGCTTAATGGTGGGGGCAAACTCTGGGGCCAACGTGCTGACTTTC.

This chain connects TRBV7-2 to TRBJ1-2; TRBD1 is a possible D gene (5 bases). The CDR3 contains 15 residues. CDR1 and CDR2 from the germline V gene are SGHTA and FQGNSA. V was pared by 1 base and J by 0 bases, with 9 bases between. The CDR3 spells CASSLDRSSNYGYTF. The CDR3 bases are TGTGCCAGCAGCTTAGACAGGTCCTCTAACTATGGCTACACCTTC.